This T cell receptor beta chain was documented in a study of chemoradiotherapy in HPV16-positive cancers. CDR1 and CDR2 (germline): MNHEY, SMNVEV (reference sequence). The CDR3 totals 15 residues. Trimming removed 6 bases at V and 0 bases at J, with 12 bases between. The repertoire was sequenced with immunoSEQ multiplex PCR; TCRdb's copy has only in-frame clones and lacks some. The sample holds 1,500 to 2,000 clones; 82% are singletons and the top ten take around 5.8%. V usage is TRBV27 and J usage is TRBJ1-5; possibly TRBD1 for D (5 bases). The material sequenced was tumor tissue, taken from a patient who underwent chemoradiotherapy. This TCR derives from a human donor with HPV-associated anogenital cancer. The CDR3 coding sequence is TGTGCCAGCAGAGCTGGACAAAATAGCAATCAGCCCCAGCATTTT. Protein: CASRAGQNSNQPQHF.